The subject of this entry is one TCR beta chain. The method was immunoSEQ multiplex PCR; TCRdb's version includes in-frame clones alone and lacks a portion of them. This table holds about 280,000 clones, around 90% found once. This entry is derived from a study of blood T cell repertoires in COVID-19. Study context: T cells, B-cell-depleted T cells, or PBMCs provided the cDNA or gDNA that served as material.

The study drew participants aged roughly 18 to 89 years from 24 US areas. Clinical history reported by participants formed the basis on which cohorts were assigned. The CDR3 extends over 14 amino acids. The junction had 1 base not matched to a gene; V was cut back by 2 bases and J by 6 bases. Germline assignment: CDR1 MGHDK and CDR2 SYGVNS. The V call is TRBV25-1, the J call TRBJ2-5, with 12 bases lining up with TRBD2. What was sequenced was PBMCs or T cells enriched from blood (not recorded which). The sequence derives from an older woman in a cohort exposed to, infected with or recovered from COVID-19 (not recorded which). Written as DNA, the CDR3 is TGTGCCAGCAGTGAACTAGCGGGAGGGCAGACCCAGTACTTC. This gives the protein CASSELAGGQTQYF.